This record concerns one TCR beta chain sequence. Its antigen is unidentified. V shed 5 bases, J shed 6 bases, and the junction held 9 bases outside the gene matches. Germline V lookup: CDR1 LNHDA, CDR2 SQIVND (reference sequence). The CDR3 totals 14 residues. These data originate in a study of cytomegalovirus exposure and HLA in healthy donors. Notes on the study in general: It was reported that the classifier diagnosed cytomegalovirus status with high specificity and sensitivity in both the original and validation cohorts.

PCR was performed using 60 Vbeta and 13 Jbeta primers. Profiled with immunoSEQ multiplex PCR; TCRdb holds only in-frame clones, not every one. The sample lists 200,000 to 250,000 clones; roughly 80% were seen once. The receptor's source is a woman aged 40 to 55 in good health and CMV-seronegative. The sequenced material came from PBMCs. The chain has TRBV19 and TRBJ2-7; 8 nucleotides match TRBD1. The CDR3 loop is CASSLRQGSGEQYF. DNA of the CDR3: TGTGCCAGTAGTCTCAGACAGGGGAGCGGCGAGCAGTACTTC.